These T cell receptor beta chains were read from a single sample in a study of T cells in Graves' hyperthyroidism and ophthalmopathy. Each CDR3 protein is one row after TCRdb ran MiXCR on the multiplex PCR reads. The sample includes a few hundred thousand distinct CDR3 sequences, roughly 15% of them seen just once. The specimen sequenced was blood. All receptors derive from a woman in her 40s with Graves' ophthalmopathy. Each CDR3 is given with its conserved first and last residue. The order of the fields is clone size, V gene, J gene, D gene, CDR3 DNA, CDR3 protein. The D gene is left open where the match is weak. Size is stated for part of the rows, as once, few or many counts, or as a class when the clone is expanded.

many	TRBV15	TRBJ1-2	TRBD1	TGTGCCACCAGCAGAGGAGGGGACAGGGCCATCTATGGCTACACCTTC	CATSRGGDRAIYGYTF
many	TRBV3-1	TRBJ1-6	TRBD1	TGTGCCAGCAGCCAGCTCACGGGACAGGGGAATTCACCCCTCCACTTT	CASSQLTGQGNSPLHF
many	TRBV7-9	TRBJ2-7	NA	TGTGCCAGCAGCTCCGGGACCACCTACGAGCAGTACTTC	CASSSGTTYEQYF
NA	TRBV14	TRBJ2-1	NA	TGTGCCAGCAGCCAAGAGGTCGCCTATGAGCAGTTCTTC	CASSQEVAYEQFF
many	TRBV27	TRBJ1-2	NA	TGTGCCAGCATGAGGGTCCTTGGAAGCGGCTACACCTTC	CASMRVLGSGYTF
many	TRBV12-3/TRBV12-4	TRBJ2-7	NA	TGTGCCAGCAGTTTGCGACTGGGGGCGTACGAGCAGTACTTC	CASSLRLGAYEQYF
NA	TRBV3-1	TRBJ2-1	TRBD2	TGTGCCAGCAGCCACGCGGGAGCGGGGGGTGAGCAGTTCTTC	CASSHAGAGGEQFF
NA	TRBV7-2	TRBJ1-5	TRBD1	TGTGCCAGCAGCAAACCTGTGGGGACAGGGGGCGCGCAGCCCCAGCATTTT	CASSKPVGTGGAQPQHF
few	TRBV3-1	TRBJ1-2	NA	TGTGCCAGCAGCCAAGCACAACTCCAACAGGGAACATCCTATGGCTACACCTTC	CASSQAQLQQGTSYGYTF
few	TRBV10-3	TRBJ2-5	NA	TGTGCCATCAGAGGACAGTTCCAAGAGACCCAGTACTTC	CAIRGQFQETQYF
many	TRBV27	TRBJ2-2	NA	TGTGCCAGCAGTTTTTACAGGGCTGGCACCGGGGAGCTGTTTTTT	CASSFYRAGTGELFF